Sequencing of this T cell receptor (beta chain) was carried out in a study of cytomegalovirus exposure and HLA in healthy donors. Each donor was nominally healthy when sampled (though unrecorded immune exposures were likely). Concerning this clone itself: Its antigen is not known.

Overall study findings and caveats: The authors confirmed in vitro that a few CMV-associated chains were specific for CMV antigens. A later analysis linked a missense variant in DCLRE1C to the trimming of TCR beta V and J genes. Data from an earlier analysis indicated that most TCR beta V segments were productive either about 87% or about 30% of the time.

The J segment lost 5 bases and the V segment lost 5 bases, leaving 5 bases of the junction unmatched. The CDR3 totals 15 residues. Germline V gene lookup returns CDR1 SGHTA and CDR2 FQGTGA. Primers: 60 Vbeta forward and 13 Jbeta reverse. Using immunoSEQ multiplex PCR, the repertoire was profiled, and TCRdb retains in-frame clones only, with some absent. Among 100,000 to 150,000 clones listed, about 80% were seen once. This TCR came from a boy between 2 and 10 years old in good health and CMV-seronegative. The chain uses TRBV7-3 and TRBJ1-5, with 11 nucleotides matching TRBD1. Material for sequencing was PBMCs. Written as DNA, the CDR3 is TGTGCCAGCAGCGCAGGGACAGGGGGTCATCAGCCCCAGCATTTT. Protein: CASSAGTGGHQPQHF.